Listed below are T cell receptor beta chains from one sample, sequenced in a study of T cells after posttransplantation cyclophosphamide. The method was immunoSEQ multiplex PCR; TCRdb's version includes in-frame clones alone and lacks a portion of them. The table shows about 21,000 clones, with around 87% occurring only once. The sequences come from PBMCs, collected after allogeneic stem cell transplant with posttransplant cyclophosphamide. Every receptor here comes from a female patient aged 40 to 50 who received an allogeneic stem cell transplant from a related donor, was CMV-positive, and had no GVHD. Part of the T cells may come from the graft donor. The CDR3 runs from the conserved cysteine through the conserved F or W. Each record gives: V gene, clone size, J gene, D gene, CDR3 DNA, CDR3 protein. The D gene is left open where the match is weak. Some rows have no size entry. The others give once, few or many, or a class for an expanded clone.

TRBV27	NA	TRBJ2-3	TRBD1	TGTGCCAGCAGTTCTTGGACAGGGAGGATCGGCACAGATACGCAGTATTTT	CASSSWTGRIGTDTQYF
TRBV28	NA	TRBJ2-1	NA	TGTGCCAGCAGTTTATTTGTGATCCGGGGGAATTCCTACAATGAGCAGTTCTTC	CASSLFVIRGNSYNEQFF
TRBV28	NA	TRBJ1-1	NA	TGTGCCAGCAGTCCAGGGGATATGAACACTGAAGCTTTCTTT	CASSPGDMNTEAFF
TRBV9	NA	TRBJ2-3	NA	TGTGCCAGCAGCGCCTCTAGCAGGCCCACAGATACGCAGTATTTT	CASSASSRPTDTQYF
TRBV7-8	NA	TRBJ2-1	TRBD2	TGTGCCAGCAGCGAACCGGGACTAGCGGAATACAATGAGCAGTTCTTC	CASSEPGLAEYNEQFF
TRBV2	NA	TRBJ2-1	TRBD1	TGTGCCAGCAGTCCGGGACAGGGTAGAAATGAGCAGTTCTTC	CASSPGQGRNEQFF
TRBV19	NA	TRBJ1-1	NA	TGTGCCAGTAGTATAACGTGGGCCGACACTGAAGCTTTCTTT	CASSITWADTEAFF
TRBV7-6	NA	TRBJ2-5	TRBD1	TGTGCCAGCAGCCAAGGGACAGGGAGTGTATTAGAGACCCAGTACTTC	CASSQGTGSVLETQYF
TRBV6-1	NA	TRBJ2-1	TRBD2	TGTGCCAGCAGCGACCTAGCGGGGGTTAACAATGAGCAGTTCTTC	CASSDLAGVNNEQFF
TRBV6-5	NA	TRBJ2-7	TRBD2	TGTGCCAGCAGAAGCCCGATCGAGCGGGGATACGAGCAGTACTTC	CASRSPIERGYEQYF
TRBV7-8	NA	TRBJ1-4	NA	TGTGCCAGCGGCAATCTAGGCGTAACTAATGAAAAACTGTTTTTT	CASGNLGVTNEKLFF
TRBV9	NA	TRBJ1-1	NA	TGTGCCAGCAGCGTAGGAACGGGACTCATGAACACTGAAGCTTTCTTT	CASSVGTGLMNTEAFF
TRBV10-3	few	TRBJ1-3	NA	TGTGCCATGCGCCGCACAGCTGGAAACACCATATATTTT	CAMRRTAGNTIYF
TRBV9	NA	TRBJ2-2	NA	TGTGCCAGCAGCGTAGAGGGGTGGGGTCACGGGGAGCTGTTTTTT	CASSVEGWGHGELFF
TRBV7-2	NA	TRBJ2-3	TRBD2	TGTGCCAGCAGCTCAAGGCGGGAGGGCGGGGATACGCAGTATTTT	CASSSRREGGDTQYF
TRBV4-1	NA	TRBJ1-3	NA	TGCGCCAGCAGCCGCGGGATTCTCTCTGGAAACACCATATATTTT	CASSRGILSGNTIYF
TRBV27	once	TRBJ2-3	TRBD1	TGTGCCAGCAGTGGGACAGGGACTAAGGGCCAGTATTTT	CASSGTGTKGQYF
TRBV5-6	once	TRBJ2-7	TRBD2	TGTGCCAGCAGGGCAACTAGCGGGAGCCGCGAGCAGTACTTC	CASRATSGSREQYF
TRBV4-3	NA	TRBJ2-4	TRBD2	TGCGCCAGCAGCCAAGGGGGACTAGGAAACATTCAGTACTTC	CASSQGGLGNIQYF
TRBV5-8	NA	TRBJ2-1	NA	TGTGCCAGCAGCTTGGGACTACAAGACAATGAGCAGTTCTTC	CASSLGLQDNEQFF
TRBV27	few	TRBJ2-2	TRBD2	TGTGCCAGCAGTTTAGGCTTTAGCGGGAGGGCCCACGGGGAGCTGTTTTTT	CASSLGFSGRAHGELFF
TRBV4-3	NA	TRBJ2-5	TRBD1	TGCGCCAGCAGCCAAGTCGGGACAGAAGAGACCCAGTACTTC	CASSQVGTEETQYF
TRBV7-2	NA	TRBJ2-7	NA	TGTGCCAGCAGCTTAGCGCTAACTAGATCAAGCTCCTACGAGCAGTACTTC	CASSLALTRSSSYEQYF
TRBV2	few	TRBJ1-4	NA	TGTGCCAGCAGGCCTCAGGGGATTGCTAATGAAAAACTGTTTTTT	CASRPQGIANEKLFF
TRBV4-3	NA	TRBJ2-7	TRBD1	TGCGCCAGCAGCCAAGACCTGGGACAGACCACCTACGAGCAGTACTTC	CASSQDLGQTTYEQYF
TRBV11-2	NA	TRBJ2-7	NA	TGTGCCAGCAGCTTAAGCCCGGAGGGGACCTACGAGCAGTACTTC	CASSLSPEGTYEQYF
TRBV7-2	NA	TRBJ2-3	NA	TGTGCCAGCAGCTTAACCCGGGATACGCAGTATTTT	CASSLTRDTQYF
TRBV7-3	NA	TRBJ2-5	TRBD2	TGTGCCAGCAGCCCAGTAGCGGGAGAGACCCAGTACTTC	CASSPVAGETQYF
TRBV11-2	NA	TRBJ2-3	NA	TGTGCCAGCAGGGCGCCTCGCGGGACCGCCCGCACAGATACGCAGTATTTT	CASRAPRGTARTDTQYF
TRBV28	NA	TRBJ2-5	NA	TGTGCCAGCAGCTGGGGGGGCAGTCAAGAGACCCAGTACTTC	CASSWGGSQETQYF
TRBV27	NA	TRBJ2-2	NA	TGTGCCAGCAGTTTGGATGGGTACAGGGACACCACCGGGGAGCTGTTTTTT	CASSLDGYRDTTGELFF
TRBV6-6	NA	TRBJ2-1	NA	TGTGCCAGCAGTGGACTGGGGAATGAGCAGTTCTTC	CASSGLGNEQFF
TRBV7-2	NA	TRBJ2-7	TRBD1	TGTGCCAGCAGCTTAGCGCTCTCGCAGGGGGACTACGAGCAGTACTTC	CASSLALSQGDYEQYF
TRBV6-5	NA	TRBJ1-2	NA	TGTGCCAGCAGTTATTACAGGACGGGCTATGGCTACACCTTC	CASSYYRTGYGYTF
TRBV28	NA	TRBJ2-7	TRBD2	TGTGCCAGCGGACGGATAGCGGGAGGGGCCTACGAGCAGTACTTC	CASGRIAGGAYEQYF
TRBV6-6	few	TRBJ1-5	TRBD1	TGTGCCAGCAGTACGACAGGGGGCGCGAATCAGCCCCAGCATTTT	CASSTTGGANQPQHF
TRBV2	once	TRBJ2-1	TRBD2	TGTGCCAGCAGTCAAAGGGGCGGGGGGAACAATGAGCAGTTCTTC	CASSQRGGGNNEQFF
TRBV30	NA	TRBJ2-1	TRBD2	TGTGCCTGGTCCGCCGGGAGGGCCATCCCTAGCTCCTACAATGAGCAGTTCTTC	CAWSAGRAIPSSYNEQFF
TRBV29-1	NA	TRBJ1-1	NA	TGCAGCGTTGGAGGGGGAAGCACTGAAGCTTTCTTT	CSVGGGSTEAFF
TRBV19	NA	TRBJ2-7	NA	TGTGCCAGTAGTCGTCAAGGGGCATACGAGCAGTACTTC	CASSRQGAYEQYF
TRBV28	NA	TRBJ2-4	TRBD2	TGTGCCAGCAGCCAACCGGGGGGAGGCATTCAGTACTTC	CASSQPGGGIQYF
TRBV5-1	NA	TRBJ1-1	NA	TGCGCCAGCAGCTTGTCGAGTCGGGGGGCGGATGAAGCTTTCTTT	CASSLSSRGADEAFF
TRBV27	NA	TRBJ2-7	TRBD2	TGTGCCAGCAGTTTAGCGGGAGGGCCCTACGAGCAGTACTTC	CASSLAGGPYEQYF